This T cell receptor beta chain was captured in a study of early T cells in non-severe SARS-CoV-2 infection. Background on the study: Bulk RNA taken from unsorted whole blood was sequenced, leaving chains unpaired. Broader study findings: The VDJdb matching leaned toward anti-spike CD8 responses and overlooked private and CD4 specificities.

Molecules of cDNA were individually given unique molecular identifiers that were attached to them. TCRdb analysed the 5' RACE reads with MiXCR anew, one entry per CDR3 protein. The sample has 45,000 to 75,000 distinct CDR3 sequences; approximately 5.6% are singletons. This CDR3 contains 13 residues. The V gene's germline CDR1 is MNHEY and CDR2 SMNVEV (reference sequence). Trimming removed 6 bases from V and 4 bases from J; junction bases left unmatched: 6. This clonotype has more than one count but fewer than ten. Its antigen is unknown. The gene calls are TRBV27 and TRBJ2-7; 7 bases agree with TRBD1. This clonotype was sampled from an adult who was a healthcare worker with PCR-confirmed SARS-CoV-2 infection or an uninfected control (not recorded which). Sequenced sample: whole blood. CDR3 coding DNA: TGTGCCAGCAGAGTGACAGGGACGTACGAGCAGTACTTC. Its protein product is CASRVTGTYEQYF.